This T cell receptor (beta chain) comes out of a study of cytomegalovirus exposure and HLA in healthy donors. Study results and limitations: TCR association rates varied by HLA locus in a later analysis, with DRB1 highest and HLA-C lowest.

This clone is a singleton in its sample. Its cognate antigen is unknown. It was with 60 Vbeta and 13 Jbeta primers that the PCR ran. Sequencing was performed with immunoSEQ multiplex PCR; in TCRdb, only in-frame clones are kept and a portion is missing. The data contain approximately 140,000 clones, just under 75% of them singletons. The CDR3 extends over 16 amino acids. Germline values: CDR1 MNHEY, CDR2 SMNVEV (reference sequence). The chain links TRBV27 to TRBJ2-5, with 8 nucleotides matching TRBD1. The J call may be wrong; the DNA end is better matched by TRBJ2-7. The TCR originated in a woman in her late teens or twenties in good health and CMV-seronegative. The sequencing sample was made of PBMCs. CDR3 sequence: CASSMPRGPWPYEQYF. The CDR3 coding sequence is TGTGCCAGCAGTATGCCCAGGGGGCCCTGGCCCTACGAGCAGTACTTC.